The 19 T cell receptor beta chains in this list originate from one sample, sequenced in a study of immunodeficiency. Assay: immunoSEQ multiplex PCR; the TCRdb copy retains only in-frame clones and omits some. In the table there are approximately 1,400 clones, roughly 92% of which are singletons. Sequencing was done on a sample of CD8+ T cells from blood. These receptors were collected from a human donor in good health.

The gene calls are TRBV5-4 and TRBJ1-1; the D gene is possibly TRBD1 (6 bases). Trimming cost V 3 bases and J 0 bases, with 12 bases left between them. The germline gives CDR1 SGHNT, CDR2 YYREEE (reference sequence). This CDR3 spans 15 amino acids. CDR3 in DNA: TGTGCCAGCAGCTCTCGGACAGAAATGAACACTGAAGCTTTCTTT. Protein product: CASSSRTEMNTEAFF.

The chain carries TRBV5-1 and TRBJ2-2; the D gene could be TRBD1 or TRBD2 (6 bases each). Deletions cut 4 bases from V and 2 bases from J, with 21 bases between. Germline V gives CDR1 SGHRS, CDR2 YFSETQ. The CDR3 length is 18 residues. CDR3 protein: CASSPVGGPGKNTGELFF. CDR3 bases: TGCGCCAGCAGCCCAGTTGGGGGGCCGGGGAAAAACACCGGGGAGCTGTTTTTT.

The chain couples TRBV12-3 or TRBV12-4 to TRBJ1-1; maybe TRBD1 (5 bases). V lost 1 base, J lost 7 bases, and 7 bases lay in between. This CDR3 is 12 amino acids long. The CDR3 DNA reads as TGTGCCAGCAGTTTAGGGGGACGTGAAGCTTTCTTT. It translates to CASSLGGREAFF.

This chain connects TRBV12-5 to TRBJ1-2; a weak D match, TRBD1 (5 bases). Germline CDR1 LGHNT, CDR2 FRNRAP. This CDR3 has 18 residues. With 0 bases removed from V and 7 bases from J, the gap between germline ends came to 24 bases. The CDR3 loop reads CASGLVGLAPPKRGGYTF. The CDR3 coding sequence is TGTGCTAGTGGTTTGGTTGGACTGGCACCGCCGAAAAGGGGTGGCTACACCTTC. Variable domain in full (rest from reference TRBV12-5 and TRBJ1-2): DARVTQTPRHKVTEMGQEVTMRCQPILGHNTVFWYRQTMMQGLELLAYFRNRAPLDDSGMPKDRFSAEMPDATLATLKIQPSEPRDSAVYFCASGLVGLAPPKRGGYTFGSGTRLTVV.

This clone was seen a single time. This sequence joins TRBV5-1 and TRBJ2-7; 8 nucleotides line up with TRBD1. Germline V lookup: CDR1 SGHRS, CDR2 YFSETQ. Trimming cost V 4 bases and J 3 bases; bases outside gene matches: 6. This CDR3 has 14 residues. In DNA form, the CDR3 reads TGCGCCAGCAGCCATGGGACAGGTAGCTACGAGCAGTACTTC. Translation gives CASSHGTGSYEQYF.

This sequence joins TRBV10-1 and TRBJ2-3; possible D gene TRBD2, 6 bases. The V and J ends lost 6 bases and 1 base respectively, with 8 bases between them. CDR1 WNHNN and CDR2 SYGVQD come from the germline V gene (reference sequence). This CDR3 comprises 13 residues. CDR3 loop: CASSPGGTDTQYF. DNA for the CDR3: TGCGCCAGCAGCCCGGGGGGCACAGATACGCAGTATTTT.

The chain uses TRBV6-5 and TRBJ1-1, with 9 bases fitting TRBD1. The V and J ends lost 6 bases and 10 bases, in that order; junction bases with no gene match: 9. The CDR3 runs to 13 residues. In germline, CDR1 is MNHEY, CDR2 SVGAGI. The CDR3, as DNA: TGTGCCAGCAGCTATGGGACAGGGTCTCCAGCTTTCTTT. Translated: CASSYGTGSPAFF.

The CDR3 sequence is CASSPGRGYGYTF. CDR3 nucleotide sequence: TGTGCCAGCAGTCCTGGTCGGGGCTATGGCTACACCTTC. The chain links TRBV27 to TRBJ1-2; no firm D call. V was shortened by 5 bases and J by 4 bases, with 11 bases between the two germline ends. Germline CDR1 is MNHEY and CDR2 is SMNVEV (reference sequence). This CDR3 is built from 13 residues.

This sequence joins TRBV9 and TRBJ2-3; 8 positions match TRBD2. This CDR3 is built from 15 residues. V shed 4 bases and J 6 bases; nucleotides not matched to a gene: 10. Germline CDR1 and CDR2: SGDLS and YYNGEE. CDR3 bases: TGTGCCAGCAGCCCTCGACTAGCGACGGGGGATACGCAGTATTTT. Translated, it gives CASSPRLATGDTQYF. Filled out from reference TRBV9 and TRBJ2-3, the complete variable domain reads DSGVTQTPKHLITATGQRVTLRCSPRSGDLSVYWYQQSLDQGLQFLIQYYNGEERAKGNILERFSAQQFPDLHSELNLSSLELGDSALYFCASSPRLATGDTQYFGPGTRLTVL.

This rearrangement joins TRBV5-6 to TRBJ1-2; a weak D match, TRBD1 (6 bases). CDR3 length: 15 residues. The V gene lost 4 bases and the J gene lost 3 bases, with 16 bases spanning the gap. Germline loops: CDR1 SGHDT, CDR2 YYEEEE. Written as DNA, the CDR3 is TGTGCCAGCAGCGAGCCGGGGGGGGCTCACTATGGCTACACCTTC. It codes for CASSEPGGAHYGYTF.

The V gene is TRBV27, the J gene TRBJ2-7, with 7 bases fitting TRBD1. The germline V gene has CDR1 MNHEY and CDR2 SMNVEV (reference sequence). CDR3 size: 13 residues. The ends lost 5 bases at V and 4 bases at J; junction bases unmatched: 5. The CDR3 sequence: CASSEGQVYEQYF. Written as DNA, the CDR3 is TGTGCCAGCAGTGAAGGACAGGTGTACGAGCAGTACTTC.

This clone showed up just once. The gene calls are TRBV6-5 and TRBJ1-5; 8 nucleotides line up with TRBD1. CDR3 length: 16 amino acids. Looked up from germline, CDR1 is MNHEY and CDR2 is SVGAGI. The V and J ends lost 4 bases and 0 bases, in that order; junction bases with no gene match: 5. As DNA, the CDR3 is TGTGCCAGCAGTTCGACAGGGGACTATAGCAATCAGCCCCAGCATTTT. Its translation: CASSSTGDYSNQPQHF.

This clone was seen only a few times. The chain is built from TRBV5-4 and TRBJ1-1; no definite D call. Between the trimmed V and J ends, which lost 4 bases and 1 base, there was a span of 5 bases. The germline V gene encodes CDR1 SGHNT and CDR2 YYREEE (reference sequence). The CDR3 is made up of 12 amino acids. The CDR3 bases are TGTGCCAGCAGCCACCCGAACACTGAAGCTTTCTTT. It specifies CASSHPNTEAFF. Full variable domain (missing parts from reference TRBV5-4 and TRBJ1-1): ETGVTQSPTHLIKTRGQQVTLRCSSQSGHNTVSWYQQALGQGPQFIFQYYREEENGRGNFPPRFSGLQFPNYSSELNVNALELDDSALYLCASSHPNTEAFFGQGTRLTVV.

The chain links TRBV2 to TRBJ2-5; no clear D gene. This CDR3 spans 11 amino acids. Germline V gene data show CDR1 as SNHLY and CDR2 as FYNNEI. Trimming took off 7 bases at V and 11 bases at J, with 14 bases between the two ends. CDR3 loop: CASKYFPSQYF. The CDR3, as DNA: TGTGCCAGCAAGTATTTCCCATCTCAGTACTTC.

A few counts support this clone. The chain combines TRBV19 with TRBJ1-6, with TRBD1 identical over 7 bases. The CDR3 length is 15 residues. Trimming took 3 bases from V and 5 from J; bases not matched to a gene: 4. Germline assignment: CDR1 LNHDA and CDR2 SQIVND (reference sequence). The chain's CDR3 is CASSIGTANNSPLHF. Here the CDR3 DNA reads TGTGCCAGTAGTATTGGGACAGCGAATAATTCACCCCTCCACTTT.

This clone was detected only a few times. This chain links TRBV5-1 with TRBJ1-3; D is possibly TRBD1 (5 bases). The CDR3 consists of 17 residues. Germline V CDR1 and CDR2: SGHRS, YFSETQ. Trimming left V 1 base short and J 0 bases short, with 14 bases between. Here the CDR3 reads CASSLLAGHSSGNTIYF. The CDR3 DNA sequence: TGCGCCAGCAGCTTGCTTGCAGGGCACTCCTCTGGAAACACCATATATTTT.

The CDR3 region is CASSPLDRGQFGYTF. CDR3 coding DNA: TGTGCCAGCAGCCCCCTGGACAGGGGGCAGTTTGGCTACACCTTC. The rearrangement uses TRBV14 and TRBJ1-2; TRBD1 matches at 11 bases. The CDR3 is made up of 15 amino acids. V lost 4 bases to trimming and J lost 7 bases; unmatched junction nucleotides: 8. CDR1 and CDR2 (germline): SGHDN, FVKESK.

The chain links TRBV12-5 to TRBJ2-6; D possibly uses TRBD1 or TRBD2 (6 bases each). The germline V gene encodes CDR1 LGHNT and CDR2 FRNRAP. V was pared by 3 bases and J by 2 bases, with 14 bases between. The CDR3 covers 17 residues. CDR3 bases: TGTGCTAGTGGTTTCAACTCAGGGGAGGCTGGGGCCAACGTCCTGACTTTC. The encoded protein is CASGFNSGEAGANVLTF.

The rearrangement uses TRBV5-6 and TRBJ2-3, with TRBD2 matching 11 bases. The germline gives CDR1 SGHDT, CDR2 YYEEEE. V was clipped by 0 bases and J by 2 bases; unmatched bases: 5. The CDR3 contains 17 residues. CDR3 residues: CASSLGRTSGHTDTQYF. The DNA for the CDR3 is TGTGCCAGCAGCTTGGGCCGGACTAGCGGGCACACAGATACGCAGTATTTT. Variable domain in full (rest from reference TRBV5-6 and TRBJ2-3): DAGVTQSPTHLIKTRGQQVTLRCSPKSGHDTVSWYQQALGQGPQFIFQYYEEEERQRGNFPDRFSGHQFPNYSSELNVNALLLGDSALYLCASSLGRTSGHTDTQYFGPGTRLTVL.